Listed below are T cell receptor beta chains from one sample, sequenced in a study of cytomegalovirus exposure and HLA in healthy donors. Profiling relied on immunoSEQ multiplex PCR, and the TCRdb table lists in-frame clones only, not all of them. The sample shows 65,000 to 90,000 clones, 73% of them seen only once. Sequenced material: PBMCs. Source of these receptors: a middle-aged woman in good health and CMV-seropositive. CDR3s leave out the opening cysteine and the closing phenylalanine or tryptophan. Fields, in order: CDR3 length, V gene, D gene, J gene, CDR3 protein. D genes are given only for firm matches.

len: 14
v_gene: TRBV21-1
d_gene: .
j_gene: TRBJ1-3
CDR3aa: ASSKGAQFSGNTIY

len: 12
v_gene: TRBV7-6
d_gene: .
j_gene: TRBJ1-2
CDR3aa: ASSPGELSTSYT

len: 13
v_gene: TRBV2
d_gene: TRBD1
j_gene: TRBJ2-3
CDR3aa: ASRDRGGSTDTQY

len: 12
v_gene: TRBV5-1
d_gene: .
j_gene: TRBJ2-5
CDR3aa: ASSLGSGPETQY

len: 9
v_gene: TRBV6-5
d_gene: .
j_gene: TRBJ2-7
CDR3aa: ASSYLREQY

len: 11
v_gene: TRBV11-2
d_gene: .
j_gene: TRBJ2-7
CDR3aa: ASSLQTSYEQY

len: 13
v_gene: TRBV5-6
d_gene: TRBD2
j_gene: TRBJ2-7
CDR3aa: ASSLDLAGVYEQY

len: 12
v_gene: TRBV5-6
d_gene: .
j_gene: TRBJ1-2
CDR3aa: ASKIRGNDPGYT

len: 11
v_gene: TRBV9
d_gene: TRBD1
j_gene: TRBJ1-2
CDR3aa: ASKSDRVYGYT

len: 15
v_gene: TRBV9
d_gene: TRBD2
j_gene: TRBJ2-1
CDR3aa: ASSPRTGTSSYNEQF

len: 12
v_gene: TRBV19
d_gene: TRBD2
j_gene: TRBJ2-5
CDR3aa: ASSIGGGAETQY

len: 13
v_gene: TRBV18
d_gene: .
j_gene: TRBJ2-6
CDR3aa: ASSPRLSGANVLT

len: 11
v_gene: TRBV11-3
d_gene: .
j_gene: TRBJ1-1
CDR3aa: ASSPGVRTEAF

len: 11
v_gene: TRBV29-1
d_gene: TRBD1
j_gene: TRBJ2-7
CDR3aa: SVEDRQGSEQY

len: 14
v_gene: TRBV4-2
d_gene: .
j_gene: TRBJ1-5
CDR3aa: ASSQEMGSINQPQH

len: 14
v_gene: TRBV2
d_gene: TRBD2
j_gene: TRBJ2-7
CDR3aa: ATERSGLAEAYEQY

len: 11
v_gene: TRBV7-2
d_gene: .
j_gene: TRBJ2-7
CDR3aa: ASSLGTTYEQY

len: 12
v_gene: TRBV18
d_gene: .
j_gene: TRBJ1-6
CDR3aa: ASSADRDNSPLH

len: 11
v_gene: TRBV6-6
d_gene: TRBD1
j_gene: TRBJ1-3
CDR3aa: ASSPGQGNTIY

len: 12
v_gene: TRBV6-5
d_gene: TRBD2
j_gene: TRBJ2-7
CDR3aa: ASSASGDAYEQY

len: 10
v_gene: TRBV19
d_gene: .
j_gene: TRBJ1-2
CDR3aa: ASSMISYGYT

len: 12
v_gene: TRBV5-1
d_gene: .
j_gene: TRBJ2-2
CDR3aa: ASSGSTNTGELF

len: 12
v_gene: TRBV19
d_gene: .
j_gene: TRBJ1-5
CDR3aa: ASETYYSNQPQH

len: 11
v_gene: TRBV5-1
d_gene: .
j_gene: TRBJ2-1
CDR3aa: ASRQGAYNEQF

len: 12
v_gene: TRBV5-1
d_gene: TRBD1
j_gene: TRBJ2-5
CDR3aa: ARPGWDREGTQY

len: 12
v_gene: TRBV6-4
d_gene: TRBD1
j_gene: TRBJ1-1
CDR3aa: ASRAIPGGTEAF

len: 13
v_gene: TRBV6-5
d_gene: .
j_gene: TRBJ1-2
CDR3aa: ASSYHGQGSNGYT

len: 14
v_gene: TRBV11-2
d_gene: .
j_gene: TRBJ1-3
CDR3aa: ASSLAGSRPGNTIY

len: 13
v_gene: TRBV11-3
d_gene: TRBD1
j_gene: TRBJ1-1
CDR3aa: ASSFTGQANTEAF

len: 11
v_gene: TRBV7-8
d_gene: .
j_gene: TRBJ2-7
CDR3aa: ASSGQLTYEQY

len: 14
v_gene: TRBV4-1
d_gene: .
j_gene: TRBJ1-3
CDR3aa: ASSQDPAGSGNTIY

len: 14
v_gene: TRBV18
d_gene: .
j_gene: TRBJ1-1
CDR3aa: ASSSRLGARDTEAF

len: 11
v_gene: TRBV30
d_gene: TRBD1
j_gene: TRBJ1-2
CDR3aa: AWRAQGYNGYT